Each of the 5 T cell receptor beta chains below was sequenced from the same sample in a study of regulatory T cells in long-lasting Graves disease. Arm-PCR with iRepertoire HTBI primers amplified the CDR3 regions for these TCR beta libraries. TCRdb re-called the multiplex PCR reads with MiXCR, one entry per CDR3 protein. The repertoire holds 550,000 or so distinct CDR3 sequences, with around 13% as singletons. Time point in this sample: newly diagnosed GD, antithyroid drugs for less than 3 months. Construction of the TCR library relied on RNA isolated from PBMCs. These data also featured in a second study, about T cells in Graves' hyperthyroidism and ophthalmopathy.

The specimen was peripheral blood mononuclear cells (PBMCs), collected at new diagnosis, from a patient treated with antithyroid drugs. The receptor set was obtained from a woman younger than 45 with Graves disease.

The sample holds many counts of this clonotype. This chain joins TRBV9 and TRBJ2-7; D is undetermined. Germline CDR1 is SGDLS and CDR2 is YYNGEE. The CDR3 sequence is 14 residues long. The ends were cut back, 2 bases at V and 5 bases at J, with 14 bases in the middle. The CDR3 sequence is CASSVGFLGHEQYF. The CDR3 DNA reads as TGTGCCAGCAGCGTCGGCTTCTTGGGTCACGAGCAGTACTTC.

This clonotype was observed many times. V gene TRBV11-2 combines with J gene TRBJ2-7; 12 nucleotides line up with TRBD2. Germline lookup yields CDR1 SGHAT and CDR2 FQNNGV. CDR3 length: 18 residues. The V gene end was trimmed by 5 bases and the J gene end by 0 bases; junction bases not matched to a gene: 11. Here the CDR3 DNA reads TGTGCCAGCAGCCGACGACTAGCGGGAGAGATGAGCTCCTACGAGCAGTACTTC. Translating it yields CASSRRLAGEMSSYEQYF.

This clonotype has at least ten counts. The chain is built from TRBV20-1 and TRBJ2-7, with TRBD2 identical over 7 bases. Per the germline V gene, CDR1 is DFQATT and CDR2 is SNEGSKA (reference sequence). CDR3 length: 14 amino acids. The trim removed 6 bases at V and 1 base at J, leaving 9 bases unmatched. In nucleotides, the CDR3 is TGCAGTGCGAGGGAGGGAAGCTTTTCCTACGAGCAGTACTTC. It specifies CSAREGSFSYEQYF.

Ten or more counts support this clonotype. The CDR3 is CASSLPGARAADEQFF. The DNA of the CDR3 is TGTGCCAGCAGTTTGCCGGGGGCCAGGGCAGCGGATGAGCAGTTCTTC. The V and J genes are TRBV28 and TRBJ2-1; D is possibly TRBD1 or TRBD2 (6 bases each). V lost 3 bases, J lost 8 bases, and 20 bases lay in between. CDR1 is MDHEN, CDR2 SYDVKM, per germline. This CDR3 has 16 residues.

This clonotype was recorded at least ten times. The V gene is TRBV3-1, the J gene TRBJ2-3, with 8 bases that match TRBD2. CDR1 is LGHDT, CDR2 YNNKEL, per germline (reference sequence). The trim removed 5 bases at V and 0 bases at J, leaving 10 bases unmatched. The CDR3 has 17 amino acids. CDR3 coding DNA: TGTGCCAGCAGCTCTAGCCTAGCGGGCTATAGCACAGATACGCAGTATTTT. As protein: CASSSSLAGYSTDTQYF.